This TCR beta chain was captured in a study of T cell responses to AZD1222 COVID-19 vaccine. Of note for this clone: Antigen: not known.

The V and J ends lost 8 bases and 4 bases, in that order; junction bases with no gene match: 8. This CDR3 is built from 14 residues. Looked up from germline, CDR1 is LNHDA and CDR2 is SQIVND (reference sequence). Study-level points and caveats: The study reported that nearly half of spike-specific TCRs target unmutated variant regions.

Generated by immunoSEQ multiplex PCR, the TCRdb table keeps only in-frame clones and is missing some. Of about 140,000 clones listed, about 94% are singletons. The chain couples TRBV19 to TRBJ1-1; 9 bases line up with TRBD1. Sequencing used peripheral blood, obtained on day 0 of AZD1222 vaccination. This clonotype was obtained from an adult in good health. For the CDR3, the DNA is TGTGCCAGTTCGCGGGGGACAGGGAGCACTGAAGCTTTCTTT. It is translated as CASSRGTGSTEAFF.